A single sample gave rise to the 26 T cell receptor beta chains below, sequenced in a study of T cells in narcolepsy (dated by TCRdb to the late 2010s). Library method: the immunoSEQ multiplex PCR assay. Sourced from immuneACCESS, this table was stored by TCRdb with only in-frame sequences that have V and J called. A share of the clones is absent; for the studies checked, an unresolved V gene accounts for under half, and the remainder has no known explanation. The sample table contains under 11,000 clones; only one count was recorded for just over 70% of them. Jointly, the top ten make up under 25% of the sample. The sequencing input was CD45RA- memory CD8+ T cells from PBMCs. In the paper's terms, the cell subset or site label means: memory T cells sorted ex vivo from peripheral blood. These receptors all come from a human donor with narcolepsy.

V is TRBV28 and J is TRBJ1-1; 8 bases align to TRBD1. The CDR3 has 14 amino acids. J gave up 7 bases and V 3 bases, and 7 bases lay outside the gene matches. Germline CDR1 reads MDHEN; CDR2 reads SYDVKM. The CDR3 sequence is CASSFPGGAGEAFF. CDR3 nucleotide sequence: TGTGCCAGCAGTTTTCCAGGGGGCGCGGGTGAAGCTTTCTTT.

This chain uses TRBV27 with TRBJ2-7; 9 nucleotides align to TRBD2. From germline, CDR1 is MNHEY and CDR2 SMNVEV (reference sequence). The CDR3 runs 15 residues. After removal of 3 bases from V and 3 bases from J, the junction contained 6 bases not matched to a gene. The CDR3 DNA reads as TGTGCCAGCAGTTTTTTAGCGGGAGCGAACTACGAGCAGTACTTC. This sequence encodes CASSFLAGANYEQYF.

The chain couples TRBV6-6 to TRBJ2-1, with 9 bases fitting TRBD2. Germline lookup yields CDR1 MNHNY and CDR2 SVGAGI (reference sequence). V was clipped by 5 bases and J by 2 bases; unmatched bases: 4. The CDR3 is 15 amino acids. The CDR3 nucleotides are TGTGCCAGCAGTCGGACTAGCGAGACCTACAATGAGCAGTTCTTC. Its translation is CASSRTSETYNEQFF.

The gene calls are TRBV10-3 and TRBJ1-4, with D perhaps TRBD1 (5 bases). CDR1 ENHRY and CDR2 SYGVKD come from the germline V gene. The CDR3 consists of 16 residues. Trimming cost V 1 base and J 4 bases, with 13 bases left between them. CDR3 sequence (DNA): TGTGCCATCAGTGAGTTCCGGGGGGAGCATAATGAAAAACTGTTTTTT. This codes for CAISEFRGEHNEKLFF.

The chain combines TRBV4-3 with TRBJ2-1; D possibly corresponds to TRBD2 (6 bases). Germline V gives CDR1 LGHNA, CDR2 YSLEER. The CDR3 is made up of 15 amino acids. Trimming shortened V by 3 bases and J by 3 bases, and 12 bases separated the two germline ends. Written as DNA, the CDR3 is TGCGCCAGCAGCCAGGGGCGGGGCGACTACAATGAGCAGTTCTTC. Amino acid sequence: CASSQGRGDYNEQFF.

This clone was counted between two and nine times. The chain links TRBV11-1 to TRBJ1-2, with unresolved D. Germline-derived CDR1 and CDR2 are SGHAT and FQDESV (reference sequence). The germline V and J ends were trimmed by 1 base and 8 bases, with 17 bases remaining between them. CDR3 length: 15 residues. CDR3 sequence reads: CASSLGVWEAEGYTF. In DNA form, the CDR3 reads TGTGCCAGCAGCTTAGGGGTATGGGAGGCGGAAGGCTACACCTTC.

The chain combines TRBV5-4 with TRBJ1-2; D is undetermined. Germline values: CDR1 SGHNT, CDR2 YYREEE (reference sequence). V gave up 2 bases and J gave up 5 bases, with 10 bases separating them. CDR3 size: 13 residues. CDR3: CASSFRREYGYTF. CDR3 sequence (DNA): TGTGCCAGCAGCTTCAGGAGAGAGTATGGCTACACCTTC.

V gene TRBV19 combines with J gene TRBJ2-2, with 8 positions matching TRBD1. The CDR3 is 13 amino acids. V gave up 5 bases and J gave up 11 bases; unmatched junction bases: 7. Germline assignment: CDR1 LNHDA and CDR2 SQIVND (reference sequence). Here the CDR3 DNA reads TGTGCCAGTAGTGCAGGGGGCCTCCGTGAGCTGTTTTTT. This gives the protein CASSAGGLRELFF.

CDR3 in DNA: TGCGCCAGCAGCCAAAACGAGGGGGCGTTCACTGAAGCTTTCTTT. It encodes CASSQNEGAFTEAFF. This chain links TRBV4-1 with TRBJ1-1; 7 bases agree with TRBD1. Germline V lookup: CDR1 MGHRA, CDR2 YSYEKL. This CDR3 has 15 residues. V shed 2 bases and J 4 bases; nucleotides not matched to a gene: 7.

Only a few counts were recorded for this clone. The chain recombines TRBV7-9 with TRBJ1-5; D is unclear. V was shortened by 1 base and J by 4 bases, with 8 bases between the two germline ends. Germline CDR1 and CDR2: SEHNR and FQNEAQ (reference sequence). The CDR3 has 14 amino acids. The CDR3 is CASSLDGVNQPQHF. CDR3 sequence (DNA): TGTGCCAGCAGCTTAGATGGGGTTAATCAGCCCCAGCATTTT.

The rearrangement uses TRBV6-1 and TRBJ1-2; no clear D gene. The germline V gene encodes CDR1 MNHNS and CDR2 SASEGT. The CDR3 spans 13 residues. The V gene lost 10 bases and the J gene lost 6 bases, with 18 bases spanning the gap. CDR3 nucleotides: TGTGCCATCCGACTCCTGGCGTGGAATGGCTACACCTTC. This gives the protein CAIRLLAWNGYTF.

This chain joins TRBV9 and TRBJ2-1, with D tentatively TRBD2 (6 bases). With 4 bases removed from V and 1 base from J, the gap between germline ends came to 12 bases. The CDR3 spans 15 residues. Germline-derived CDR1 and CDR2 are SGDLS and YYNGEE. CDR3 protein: CASSLGGKSYNEQFF. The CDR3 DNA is TGTGCCAGCAGCCTCGGGGGAAAGTCCTACAATGAGCAGTTCTTC.

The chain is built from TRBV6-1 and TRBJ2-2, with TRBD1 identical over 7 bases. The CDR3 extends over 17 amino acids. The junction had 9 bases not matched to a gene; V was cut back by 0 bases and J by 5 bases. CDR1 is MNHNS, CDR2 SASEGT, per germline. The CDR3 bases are TGTGCCAGCAGTGAAGCGCAGAACAGGGGTTGGACCGGGGAGCTGTTTTTT. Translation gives CASSEAQNRGWTGELFF.

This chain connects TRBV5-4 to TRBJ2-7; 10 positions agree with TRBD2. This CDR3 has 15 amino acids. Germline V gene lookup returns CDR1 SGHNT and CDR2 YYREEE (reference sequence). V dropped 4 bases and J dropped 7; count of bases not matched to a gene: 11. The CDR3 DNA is TGTGCCAGCAGCCCCCGGGGTAGCGGGGGGTATGAGCAGTACTTC. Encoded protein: CASSPRGSGGYEQYF.

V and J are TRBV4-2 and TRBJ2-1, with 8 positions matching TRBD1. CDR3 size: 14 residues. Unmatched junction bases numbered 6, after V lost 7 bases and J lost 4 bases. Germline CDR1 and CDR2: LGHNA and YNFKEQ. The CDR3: CASTSGGDYNEQFF. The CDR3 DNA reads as TGTGCCAGCACCTCAGGGGGCGATTACAATGAGCAGTTCTTC.

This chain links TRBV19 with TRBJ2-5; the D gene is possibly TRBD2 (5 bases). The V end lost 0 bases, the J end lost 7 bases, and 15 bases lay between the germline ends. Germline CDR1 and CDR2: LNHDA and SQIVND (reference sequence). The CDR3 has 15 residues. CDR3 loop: CASSIDRQARGTQYF. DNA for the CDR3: TGTGCCAGTAGTATAGATCGGCAGGCTCGGGGGACCCAGTACTTC. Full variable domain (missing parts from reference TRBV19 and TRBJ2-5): DGGITQSPKYLFRKEGQNVTLSCEQNLNHDAMYWYRQDPGQGLRLIYYSQIVNDFQKGDIAEGYSVSREKKESFPLTVTSAQKNPTAFYLCASSIDRQARGTQYFGPGTRLLVL.

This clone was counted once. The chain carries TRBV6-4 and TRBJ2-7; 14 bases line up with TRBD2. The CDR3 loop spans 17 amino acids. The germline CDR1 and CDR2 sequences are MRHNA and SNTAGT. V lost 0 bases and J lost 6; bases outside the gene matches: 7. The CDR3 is CASSDSPTSGGAIEQYF. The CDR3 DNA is TGTGCCAGCAGTGACTCTCCGACTAGCGGGGGGGCCATCGAGCAGTACTTC.

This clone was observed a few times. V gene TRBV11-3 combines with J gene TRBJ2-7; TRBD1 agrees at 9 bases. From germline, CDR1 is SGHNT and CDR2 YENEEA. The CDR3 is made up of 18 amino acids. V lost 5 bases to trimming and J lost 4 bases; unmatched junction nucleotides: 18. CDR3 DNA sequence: TGTGCCAGCAGCACAAGCAACCCGGACAGGGGAACCCCTTACGAGCAGTACTTC. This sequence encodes CASSTSNPDRGTPYEQYF. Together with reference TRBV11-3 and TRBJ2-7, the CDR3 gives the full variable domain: EAGVVQSPRYKIIEKKQPVAFWCNPISGHNTLYWYLQNLGQGPELLIRYENEEAVDDSQLPKDRFSAERLKGVDSTLKIQPAELGDSAVYLCASSTSNPDRGTPYEQYFGPGTRLTVT.

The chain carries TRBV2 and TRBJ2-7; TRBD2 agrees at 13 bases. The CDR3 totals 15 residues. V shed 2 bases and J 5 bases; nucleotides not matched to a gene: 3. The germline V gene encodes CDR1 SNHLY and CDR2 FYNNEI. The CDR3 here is CASSEWTSGSDEQYF. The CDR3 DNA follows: TGTGCCAGCAGTGAATGGACTAGCGGGAGTGACGAGCAGTACTTC.

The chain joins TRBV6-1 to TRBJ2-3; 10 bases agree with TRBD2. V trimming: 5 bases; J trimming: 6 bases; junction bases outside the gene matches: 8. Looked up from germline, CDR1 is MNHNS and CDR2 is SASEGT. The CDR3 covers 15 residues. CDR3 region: CASSFLAGDADTQYF. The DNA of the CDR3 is TGTGCCAGCAGTTTCCTAGCGGGAGATGCCGATACGCAGTATTTT.

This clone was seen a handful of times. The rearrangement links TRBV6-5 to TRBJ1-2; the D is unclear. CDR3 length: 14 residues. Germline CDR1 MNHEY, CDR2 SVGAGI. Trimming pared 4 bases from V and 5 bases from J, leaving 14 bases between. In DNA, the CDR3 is TGTGCCAGCAGTTTCGGAACTACCTCTTATGGCTACACCTTC. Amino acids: CASSFGTTSYGYTF.

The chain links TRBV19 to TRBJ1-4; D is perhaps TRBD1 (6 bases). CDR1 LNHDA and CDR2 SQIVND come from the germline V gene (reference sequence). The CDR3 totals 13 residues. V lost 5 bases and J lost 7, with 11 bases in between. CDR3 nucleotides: TGTGCCAGTAGTCTCACAGGGTTTGAAAAACTGTTTTTT. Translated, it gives CASSLTGFEKLFF.

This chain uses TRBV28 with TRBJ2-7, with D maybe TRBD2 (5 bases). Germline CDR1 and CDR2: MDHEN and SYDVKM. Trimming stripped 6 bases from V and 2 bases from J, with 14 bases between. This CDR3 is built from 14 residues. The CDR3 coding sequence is TGTGCCAGCAGAGAATCGACGGGGACCTACGAGCAGTACTTC. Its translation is CASRESTGTYEQYF.

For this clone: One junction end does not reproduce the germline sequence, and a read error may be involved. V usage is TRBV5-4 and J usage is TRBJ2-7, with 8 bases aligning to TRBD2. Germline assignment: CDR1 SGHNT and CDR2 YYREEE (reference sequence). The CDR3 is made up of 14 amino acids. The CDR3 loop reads CASSLWTSQGEQYF. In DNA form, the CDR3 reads TGCGCCAGCAGCCTATGGACTAGCCAGGGCGAGCAGTACTTC.

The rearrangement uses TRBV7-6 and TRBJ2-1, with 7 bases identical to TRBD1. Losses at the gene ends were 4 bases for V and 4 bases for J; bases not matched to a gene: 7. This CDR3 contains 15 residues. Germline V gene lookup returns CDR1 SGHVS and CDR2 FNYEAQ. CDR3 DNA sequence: TGTGCCAGCAGCTCCCTGGAGACAGGGTACAATGAGCAGTTCTTC. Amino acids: CASSSLETGYNEQFF.

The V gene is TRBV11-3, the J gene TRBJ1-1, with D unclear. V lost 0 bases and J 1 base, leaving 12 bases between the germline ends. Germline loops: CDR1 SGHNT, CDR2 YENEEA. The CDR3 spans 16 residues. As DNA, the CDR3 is TGTGCCAGCAGCTTAGATCTTTCGTTCGGGAACACTGAAGCTTTCTTT. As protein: CASSLDLSFGNTEAFF.